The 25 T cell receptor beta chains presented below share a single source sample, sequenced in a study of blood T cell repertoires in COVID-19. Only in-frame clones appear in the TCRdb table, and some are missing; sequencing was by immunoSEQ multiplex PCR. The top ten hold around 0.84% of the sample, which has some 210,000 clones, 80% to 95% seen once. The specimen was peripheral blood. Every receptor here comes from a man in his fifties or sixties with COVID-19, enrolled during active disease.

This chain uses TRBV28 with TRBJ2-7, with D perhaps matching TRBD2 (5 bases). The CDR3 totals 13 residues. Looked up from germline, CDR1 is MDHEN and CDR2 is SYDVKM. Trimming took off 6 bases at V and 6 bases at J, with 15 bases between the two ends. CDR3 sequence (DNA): TGTGCCAGCAGGACGGGGAACTTAGGCGAGCAGTACTTC. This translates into CASRTGNLGEQYF.

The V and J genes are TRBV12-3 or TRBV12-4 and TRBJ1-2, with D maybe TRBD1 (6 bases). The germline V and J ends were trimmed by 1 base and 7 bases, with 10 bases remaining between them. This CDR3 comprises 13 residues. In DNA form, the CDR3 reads TGTGCCAGCAGTTTAGGGGGGCCCCGTGGCTACACCTTC. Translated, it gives CASSLGGPRGYTF.

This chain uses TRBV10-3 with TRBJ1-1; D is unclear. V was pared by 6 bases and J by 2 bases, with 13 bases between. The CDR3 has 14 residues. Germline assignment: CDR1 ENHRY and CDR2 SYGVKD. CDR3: CAISEDGGNTEAFF. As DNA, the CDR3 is TGTGCCATCAGCGAGGACGGAGGAAACACTGAAGCTTTCTTT.

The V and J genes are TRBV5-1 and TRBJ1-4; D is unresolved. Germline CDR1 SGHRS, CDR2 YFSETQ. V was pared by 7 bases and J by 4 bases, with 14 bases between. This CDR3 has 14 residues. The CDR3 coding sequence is TGCGCCAGCGGTACACAGAACCTTAATGAAAAACTGTTTTTT. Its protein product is CASGTQNLNEKLFF.

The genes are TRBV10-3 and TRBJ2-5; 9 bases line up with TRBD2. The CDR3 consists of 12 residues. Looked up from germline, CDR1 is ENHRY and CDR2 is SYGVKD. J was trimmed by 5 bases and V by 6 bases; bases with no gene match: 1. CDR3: CAIRAGGETQYF. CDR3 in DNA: TGTGCCATCAGGGCGGGAGGGGAGACCCAGTACTTC.

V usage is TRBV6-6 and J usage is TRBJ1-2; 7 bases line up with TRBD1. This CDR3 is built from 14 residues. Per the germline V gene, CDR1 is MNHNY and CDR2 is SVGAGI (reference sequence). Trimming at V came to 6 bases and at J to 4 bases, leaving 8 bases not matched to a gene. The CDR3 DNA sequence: TGTGCCAGCAGGGGGACAGCCTTTGGCTATGGCTACACCTTC. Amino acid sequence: CASRGTAFGYGYTF.

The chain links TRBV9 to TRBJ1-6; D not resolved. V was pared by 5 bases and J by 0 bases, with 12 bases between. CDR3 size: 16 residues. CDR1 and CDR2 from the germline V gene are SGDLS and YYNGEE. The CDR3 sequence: CASSVGSSSYNSPLHF. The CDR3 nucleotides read TGTGCCAGCAGTGTCGGATCTAGCTCCTATAATTCACCCCTCCACTTT. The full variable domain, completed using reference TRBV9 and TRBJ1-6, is DSGVTQTPKHLITATGQRVTLRCSPRSGDLSVYWYQQSLDQGLQFLIQYYNGEERAKGNILERFSAQQFPDLHSELNLSSLELGDSALYFCASSVGSSSYNSPLHFGNGTRLTVT.

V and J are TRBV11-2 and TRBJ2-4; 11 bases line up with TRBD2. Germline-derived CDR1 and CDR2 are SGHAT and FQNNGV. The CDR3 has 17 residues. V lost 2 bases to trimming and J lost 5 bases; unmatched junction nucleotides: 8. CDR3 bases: TGTGCCAGCAGCTTATCGGGGACTAGCGGCGGACAAAACATTCAGTACTTC. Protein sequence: CASSLSGTSGGQNIQYF. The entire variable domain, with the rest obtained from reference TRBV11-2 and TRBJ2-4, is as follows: EAGVAQSPRYKIIEKRQSVAFWCNPISGHATLYWYQQILGQGPKLLIQFQNNGVVDDSQLPKDRFSAERLKGVDSTLKIQPAKLEDSAVYLCASSLSGTSGGQNIQYFGAGTRLSVL.

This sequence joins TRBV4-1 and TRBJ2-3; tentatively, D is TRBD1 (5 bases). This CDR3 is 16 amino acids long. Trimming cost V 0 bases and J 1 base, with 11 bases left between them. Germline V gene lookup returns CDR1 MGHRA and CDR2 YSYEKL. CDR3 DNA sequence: TGCGCCAGCAGCCAAGAGTGGCTAGGGGGCACAGATACGCAGTATTTT. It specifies CASSQEWLGGTDTQYF.

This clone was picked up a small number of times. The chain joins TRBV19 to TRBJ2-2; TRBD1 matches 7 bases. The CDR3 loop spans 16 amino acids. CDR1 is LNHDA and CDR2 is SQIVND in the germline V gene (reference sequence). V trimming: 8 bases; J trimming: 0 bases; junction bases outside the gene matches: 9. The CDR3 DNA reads TGTGCCAGTCACCCGCGGACAGGAACGAACACCGGGGAGCTGTTTTTT. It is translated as CASHPRTGTNTGELFF.

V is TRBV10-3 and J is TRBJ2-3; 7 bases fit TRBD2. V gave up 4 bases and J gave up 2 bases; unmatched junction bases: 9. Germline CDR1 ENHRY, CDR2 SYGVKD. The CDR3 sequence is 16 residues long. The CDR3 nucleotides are TGTGCCATCAGTGGAGGGGAGGGTTCCGTCACAGATACGCAGTATTTT. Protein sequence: CAISGGEGSVTDTQYF.

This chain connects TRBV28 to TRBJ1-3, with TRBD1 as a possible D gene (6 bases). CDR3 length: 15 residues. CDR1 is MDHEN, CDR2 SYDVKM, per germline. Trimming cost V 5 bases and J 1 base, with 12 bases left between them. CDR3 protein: CASSTQGKSGNTIYF. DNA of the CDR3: TGTGCCAGCAGTACACAGGGAAAGTCTGGAAACACCATATATTTT.

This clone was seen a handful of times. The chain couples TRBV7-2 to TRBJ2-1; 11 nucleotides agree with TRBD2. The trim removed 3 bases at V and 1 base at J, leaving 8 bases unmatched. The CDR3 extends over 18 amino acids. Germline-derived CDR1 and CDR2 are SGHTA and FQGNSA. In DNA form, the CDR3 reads TGTGCCAGCAGCTTTGGTATTAGCGGGGGGGCGTCCTACAATGAGCAGTTCTTC. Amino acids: CASSFGISGGASYNEQFF.

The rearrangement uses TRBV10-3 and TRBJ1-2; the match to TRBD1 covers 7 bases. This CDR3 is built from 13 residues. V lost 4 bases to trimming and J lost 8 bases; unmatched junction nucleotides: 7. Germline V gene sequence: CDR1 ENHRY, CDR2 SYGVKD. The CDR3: CAISVTGQEGYTF. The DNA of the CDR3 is TGTGCCATCAGTGTGACAGGGCAGGAGGGCTACACCTTC.

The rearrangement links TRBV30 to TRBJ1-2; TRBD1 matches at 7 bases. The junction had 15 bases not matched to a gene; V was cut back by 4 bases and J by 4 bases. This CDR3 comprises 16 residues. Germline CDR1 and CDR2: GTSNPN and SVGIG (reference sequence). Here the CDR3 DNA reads TGTGCCTGGATTAACCACCAGGGGGTAGAAGGCTATGGCTACACCTTC. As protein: CAWINHQGVEGYGYTF.

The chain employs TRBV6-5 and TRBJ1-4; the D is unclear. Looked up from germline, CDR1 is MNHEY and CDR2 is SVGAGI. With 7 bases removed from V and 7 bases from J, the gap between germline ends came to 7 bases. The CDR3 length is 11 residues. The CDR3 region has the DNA TGTGCCAGCATCTCAGGTGAAAAACTGTTTTTT. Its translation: CASISGEKLFF.

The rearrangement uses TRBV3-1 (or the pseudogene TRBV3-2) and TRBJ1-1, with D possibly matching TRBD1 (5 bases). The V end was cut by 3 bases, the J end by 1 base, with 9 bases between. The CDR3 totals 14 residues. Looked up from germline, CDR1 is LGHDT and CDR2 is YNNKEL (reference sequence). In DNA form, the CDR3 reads TGTGCCAGCAGCCAGGACACGACGAACACTGAAGCTTTCTTT. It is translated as CASSQDTTNTEAFF.

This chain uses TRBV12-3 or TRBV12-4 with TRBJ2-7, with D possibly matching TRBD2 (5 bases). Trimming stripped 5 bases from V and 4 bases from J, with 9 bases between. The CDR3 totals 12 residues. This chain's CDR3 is CASSAAVYEQYF. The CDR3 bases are TGTGCCAGCAGTGCAGCGGTATACGAGCAGTACTTC.

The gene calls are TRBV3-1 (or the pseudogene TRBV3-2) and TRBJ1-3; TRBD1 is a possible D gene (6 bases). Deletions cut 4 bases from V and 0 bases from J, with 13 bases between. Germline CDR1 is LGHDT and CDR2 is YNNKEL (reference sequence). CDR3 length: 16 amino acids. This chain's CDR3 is CASSLLRGGSGNTIYF. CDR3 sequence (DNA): TGTGCCAGCAGCCTCTTAAGGGGGGGCTCTGGAAACACCATATATTTT.

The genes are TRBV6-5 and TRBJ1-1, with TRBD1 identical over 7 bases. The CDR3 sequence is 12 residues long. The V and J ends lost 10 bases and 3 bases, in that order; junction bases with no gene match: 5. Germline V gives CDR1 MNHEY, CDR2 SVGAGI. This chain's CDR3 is CATQGRYTEAFF. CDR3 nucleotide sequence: TGTGCCACACAGGGGCGCTACACTGAAGCTTTCTTT.

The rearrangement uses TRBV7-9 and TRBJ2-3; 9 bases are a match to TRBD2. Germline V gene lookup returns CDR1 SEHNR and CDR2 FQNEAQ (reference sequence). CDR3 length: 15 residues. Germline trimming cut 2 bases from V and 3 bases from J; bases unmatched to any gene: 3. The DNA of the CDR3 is TGTGCCAGCAGCTTACTAGCGGGGAGGACAGATACGCAGTATTTT. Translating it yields CASSLLAGRTDTQYF. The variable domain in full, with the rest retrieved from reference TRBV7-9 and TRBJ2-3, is DTGVSQNPRHKITKRGQNVTFRCDPISEHNRLYWYRQTLGQGPEFLTYFQNEAQLEKSRLLSDRFSAERPKGSFSTLEIQRTEQGDSAMYLCASSLLAGRTDTQYFGPGTRLTVL.

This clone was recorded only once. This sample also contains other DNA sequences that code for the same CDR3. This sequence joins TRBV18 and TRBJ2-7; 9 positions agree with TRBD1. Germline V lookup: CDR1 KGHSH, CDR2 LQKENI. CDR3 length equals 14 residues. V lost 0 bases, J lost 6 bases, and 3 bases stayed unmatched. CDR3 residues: CASSPPTGGGEQYF. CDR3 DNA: TGTGCCAGCTCACCACCGACAGGGGGGGGCGAGCAGTACTTC.

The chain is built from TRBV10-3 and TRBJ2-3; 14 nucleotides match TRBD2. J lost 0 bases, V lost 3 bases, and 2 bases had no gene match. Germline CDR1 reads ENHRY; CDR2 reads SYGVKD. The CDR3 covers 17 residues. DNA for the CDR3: TGTGCCATCAGTGACCGACTAGCGGGAGGGAGCACAGATACGCAGTATTTT. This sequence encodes CAISDRLAGGSTDTQYF.

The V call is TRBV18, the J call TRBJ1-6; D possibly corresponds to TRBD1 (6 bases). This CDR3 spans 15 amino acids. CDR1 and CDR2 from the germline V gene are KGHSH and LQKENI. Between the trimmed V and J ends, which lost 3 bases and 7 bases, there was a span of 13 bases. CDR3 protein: CASSPRSGVNSPLHF. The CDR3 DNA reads TGTGCCAGCTCACCCCGGTCAGGGGTAAATTCACCCCTCCACTTT.

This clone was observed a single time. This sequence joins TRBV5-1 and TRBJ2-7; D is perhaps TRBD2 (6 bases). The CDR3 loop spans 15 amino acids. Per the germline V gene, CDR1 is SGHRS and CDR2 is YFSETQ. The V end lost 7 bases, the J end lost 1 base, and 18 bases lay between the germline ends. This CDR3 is CASHPWGEASYEQYF. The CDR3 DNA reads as TGCGCCAGCCACCCATGGGGGGAGGCGTCCTACGAGCAGTACTTC.